The rows below give T cell receptor beta chains drawn from one sample of a study of CD8 T cells in Susac syndrome. One entry per CDR3 protein, called by TCRdb with MiXCR from the immunoSEQ multiplex PCR reads. This table holds 150,000 or so distinct CDR3 sequences, around 95% found once. The source material was CD8+ T cells from PBMCs. These receptor sequences come from a human donor with multiple sclerosis. CDR3s include the opening cysteine and the closing phenylalanine or tryptophan. The D gene is left open where the match is weak. Rows give clone size only sometimes, using once, few, many, or a class for an expanded clone.

CDR3,DNA,J,V,size,D
CSVTGQGSNYGYTF,TGCAGCGTTACCGGACAAGGGTCTAACTATGGCTACACCTTC,TRBJ1-2,TRBV29-1,NA,NA
CASSYREYEQYF,TGTGCCAGCAGTTACAGGGAATACGAGCAGTACTTC,TRBJ2-7,TRBV6-6,NA,NA
CASTKRAGGQSTDTQYF,TGTGCCAGCACCAAAAGGGCGGGGGGCCAAAGCACAGATACGCAGTATTTT,TRBJ2-3,TRBV7-6,NA,TRBD2
CASSPRQAYSYNEQFF,TGTGCCAGCAGCCCCCGACAGGCCTACTCCTACAATGAGCAGTTCTTC,TRBJ2-1,TRBV11-2,once,NA
CASTRRPSYEQYF,TGTGCCAGCACCCGACGGCCCTCCTACGAGCAGTACTTC,TRBJ2-7,TRBV6-2/TRBV6-3,NA,NA
CASSDNPGFSYNEQFF,TGTGCCAGCAGCGACAACCCAGGGTTCTCCTACAATGAGCAGTTCTTC,TRBJ2-1,TRBV9,NA,NA
CASSPPGASQGYTF,TGTGCCAGCAGCCCCCCCGGGGCTTCTCAGGGCTACACCTTC,TRBJ1-2,TRBV11-2,NA,NA
CASSMGAEGQPQHF,TGTGCCAGCAGTATGGGAGCAGAAGGGCAGCCCCAGCATTTT,TRBJ1-5,TRBV27,NA,NA
CASSRRDRDNEQFF,TGCGCCAGCAGCCGAAGGGACAGAGACAATGAGCAGTTCTTC,TRBJ2-1,TRBV4-1,NA,TRBD1
CASSFGAVANYGYTF,TGTGCCAGCAGTTTCGGGGCAGTTGCTAACTATGGCTACACCTTC,TRBJ1-2,TRBV27,NA,NA
CASSFRLGGKNIQYF,TGTGCCAGCAGTTTTCGATTAGGTGGGAAAAACATTCAGTACTTC,TRBJ2-4,TRBV27,NA,NA
CASSRVFSQSGTGDEQYF,TGTGCCAGCTCACGAGTTTTTTCTCAGTCCGGGACAGGGGACGAGCAGTACTTC,TRBJ2-7,TRBV18,NA,TRBD1
CASSLTVKSTDTQYF,TGTGCCAGCAGCCTAACCGTGAAAAGCACAGATACGCAGTATTTT,TRBJ2-3,TRBV7-9,NA,NA
CATSDLPRTGRNSPLHF,TGTGCCACCAGTGATTTGCCAAGGACAGGACGGAATTCACCCCTCCACTTT,TRBJ1-6,TRBV24-1,NA,TRBD1
CASSHFHPRAQDTQYF,TGCGCCAGCAGCCATTTCCACCCTCGAGCACAGGATACGCAGTATTTT,TRBJ2-3,TRBV4-1,once,NA
CSARANRGSETQYF,TGCAGTGCTAGAGCTAACAGGGGATCGGAGACCCAGTACTTC,TRBJ2-5,TRBV20-1,NA,TRBD1
CASGLNTEAFF,TGCGCCAGCGGACTGAACACTGAAGCTTTCTTT,TRBJ1-1,TRBV4-1,NA,NA
CASTNPDGRIEETQYF,TGTGCCAGCACCAACCCAGATGGCCGTATTGAAGAGACCCAGTACTTC,TRBJ2-5,TRBV5-6,NA,NA
CASSLAVRGATDTQYF,TGTGCCAGCAGCTTGGCGGTGCGGGGGGCCACAGATACGCAGTATTTT,TRBJ2-3,TRBV5-6,once,TRBD2
CASSYSGGSYEQYF,TGTGCCAGCAGTTATAGCGGGGGGAGCTACGAGCAGTACTTC,TRBJ2-7,TRBV6-5,NA,TRBD2
CSARGQGLLNEQFF,TGCAGTGCCCGGGGACAGGGGCTACTCAATGAGCAGTTCTTC,TRBJ2-1,TRBV20-1,NA,TRBD1
CASSLVGERAEAFF,TGTGCCAGCAGCTTGGTGGGGGAGAGGGCTGAAGCTTTCTTT,TRBJ1-1,TRBV5-4,NA,NA
CASSQDLALKRTQYF,TGTGCCAGCAGCCAAGATCTTGCCTTGAAACGTACGCAGTATTTT,TRBJ2-3,TRBV3-1,NA,NA
CASSIDLAVNTEAFF,TGTGCCAGTAGTATAGATCTTGCAGTGAACACTGAAGCTTTCTTT,TRBJ1-1,TRBV19,NA,NA
CASNSGSLGEQYF,TGTGCCAGCAACAGTGGCTCACTCGGCGAGCAGTACTTC,TRBJ2-7,TRBV13,NA,NA
CASSPSGKGDYEQYF,TGTGCCAGCAGCCCTTCCGGGAAGGGGGATTACGAGCAGTACTTC,TRBJ2-7,TRBV7-9,NA,NA
CASSLAARDLYSNQPQHF,TGCGCCAGCAGCTTGGCGGCCAGGGATCTTTATAGCAATCAGCCCCAGCATTTT,TRBJ1-5,TRBV5-1,NA,NA
CASSDYVTDTQYF,TGTGCCAGCAGTGATTATGTCACAGATACGCAGTATTTT,TRBJ2-3,TRBV27,NA,NA
CASSVAGPETYEQYF,TGTGCCAGCAGCGTAGCGGGGCCGGAGACCTACGAGCAATACTTC,TRBJ2-7,TRBV9,NA,NA
CASSIRVNQPQHF,TGTGCCAGTAGTATCCGAGTAAATCAGCCCCAGCATTTT,TRBJ1-5,TRBV19,once,NA
CSAILRGVILGGEETQYF,TGCAGTGCTATATTAAGGGGGGTAATCTTAGGCGGAGAAGAGACCCAGTACTTC,TRBJ2-5,TRBV20-1,NA,NA
CASSVDQGPFSYNEQFF,TGTGCCAGCAGCGTCGACCAGGGCCCGTTCTCCTACAATGAGCAGTTCTTC,TRBJ2-1,TRBV9,NA,NA
CAWSYSRTEQYF,TGTGCCTGGAGTTATAGTAGGACTGAGCAGTACTTC,TRBJ2-7,TRBV30,NA,NA
CASSEGSWETQYF,TGTGCCAGCAGCGAAGGGTCCTGGGAGACCCAGTACTTC,TRBJ2-5,TRBV9,NA,NA
CASSLAQGQPQHF,TGTGCCAGCAGCTTAGCACAGGGGCAGCCCCAGCATTTT,TRBJ1-5,TRBV7-2,once,TRBD1
CASSQGESPLHF,TGTGCCAGCAGCCAAGGGGAGTCACCCCTCCACTTT,TRBJ1-6,TRBV14,NA,NA
CASRAGTEPNQPQHF,TGTGCCAGCAGGGCCGGGACAGAGCCCAATCAGCCCCAGCATTTT,TRBJ1-5,TRBV12-3/TRBV12-4,NA,TRBD1
CASSVAPDTQYF,TGTGCCAGCAGCGTAGCACCCGATACGCAGTATTTT,TRBJ2-3,TRBV9,NA,NA
CASSLGGGVSTDTQYF,TGTGCCAGCAGCTTAGGAGGCGGGGTGAGCACAGATACGCAGTATTTT,TRBJ2-3,TRBV11-2,NA,NA
CSVEGTGGSEKLFF,TGCAGCGTTGAAGGGACAGGGGGAAGTGAAAAACTGTTTTTT,TRBJ1-4,TRBV29-1,NA,TRBD1
CSARDLRDDIQYF,TGCAGTGCTAGAGACCTTAGGGACGACATTCAGTACTTC,TRBJ2-4,TRBV20-1,NA,NA
CASKGVNPYNEQFF,TGTGCCAGCAAGGGCGTCAATCCCTACAATGAGCAGTTCTTC,TRBJ2-1,TRBV27,NA,NA
CATSPRTGLGKPQHF,TGTGCCACCAGCCCGCGGACAGGGCTGGGGAAGCCCCAGCATTTT,TRBJ1-5,TRBV15,NA,TRBD1
CASSPRWDRGGVDTQYF,TGCGCCAGCAGCCCCCGATGGGACCGGGGGGGCGTGGATACGCAGTATTTT,TRBJ2-3,TRBV5-1,NA,TRBD2
CATSEDRLSNQPQHF,TGTGCCACCAGTGAGGATCGATTGTCGAATCAGCCCCAGCATTTT,TRBJ1-5,TRBV15,NA,NA
CASSQAGAGYNEQFF,TGCGCCAGCAGCCAAGCAGGAGCGGGTTACAATGAGCAGTTCTTC,TRBJ2-1,TRBV4-1,NA,NA
CASMGLVGPMNTEAFF,TGTGCCAGCATGGGACTTGTAGGTCCTATGAACACTGAAGCTTTCTTT,TRBJ1-1,TRBV25-1,once,NA
CSVVFRNIQYF,TGCAGCGTTGTGTTCCGGAACATTCAGTACTTC,TRBJ2-4,TRBV29-1,once,NA
CASSLGEGHRNTEAFF,TGTGCCAGCAGCTTAGGCGAGGGACATAGGAACACTGAAGCTTTCTTT,TRBJ1-1,TRBV7-9,once,NA
CAWRGRQDNYGYTF,TGTGCCTGGAGGGGCAGGCAGGATAACTATGGCTACACCTTC,TRBJ1-2,TRBV30,NA,NA
CSVKVLETQYF,TGCAGCGTCAAAGTCTTGGAGACCCAGTACTTC,TRBJ2-5,TRBV29-1,NA,NA
CASSFGEASSPLHF,TGTGCCAGCAGCTTCGGGGAAGCAAGCTCACCCCTCCACTTT,TRBJ1-6,TRBV12-3/TRBV12-4,once,NA
CASSIRPGPAGHQPQHF,TGTGCCAGTAGTATACGACCGGGCCCGGCGGGGCATCAGCCCCAGCATTTT,TRBJ1-5,TRBV19,NA,NA